This TCR beta chain was recorded in a study of graft-versus-host responses after intestinal transplantation. Sequencing was performed with immunoSEQ multiplex PCR; in TCRdb, only in-frame clones are kept and a portion is missing. Of tens of thousands of clones in the sample, just over 90% were seen once. CDR3 length equals 14 residues. V was cut by 1 base and J by 4 bases, with 10 bases left in between. CDR1 and CDR2 (germline): LGHNA, YSLEER. As to this clone: The antigen is not known.

The rearrangement joins TRBV4-3 to TRBJ1-1; TRBD1 is a possible D gene (6 bases). This clonotype was sampled from a human donor who received an intestinal transplant. Sample: unstimulated CD8+ T cells sorted from spleen or lymph node cells, taken before intestinal transplant. Written as DNA, the CDR3 is TGCGCCAGCAGCCAAGTAGGACAGTCCACTGAAGCTTTCTTT. Protein: CASSQVGQSTEAFF.